The 10 T cell receptor beta chains below were found in one sample sequenced in a study of identical twins. TCRdb re-called the 5' RACE reads through MiXCR, storing one row per CDR3 protein. The sample has nearly 650,000 distinct CDR3 sequences; just over 7% are singletons. The same data also contributed to another study, on yellow fever vaccine responses in identical twins.

The sample taken for sequencing was PBMCs. The source is a woman younger than 30 in good health.

This clonotype was counted only a few times. The chain joins TRBV5-1 to TRBJ2-7, with D possibly being TRBD1 (6 bases). The V gene lost 0 bases and the J gene lost 5 bases, with 18 bases spanning the gap. CDR3 size: 16 residues. CDR1 is SGHRS, CDR2 YFSETQ, per germline. The CDR3 DNA reads TGCGCCAGCAGCTTGGAGGGGGTAGGGGTTGGCGACGAGCAGTACTTC. As protein: CASSLEGVGVGDEQYF. The full variable domain, with the rest looked up from reference TRBV5-1 and TRBJ2-7, is KAGVTQTPRYLIKTRGQQVTLSCSPISGHRSVSWYQQTPGQGLQFLFEYFSETQRNKGNFPGRFSGRQFSNSRSEMNVSTLELGDSALYLCASSLEGVGVGDEQYFGPGTRLTVT.

This clonotype was picked up a small number of times. V is TRBV7-9 and J is TRBJ2-5; no reliable D call. CDR3 length: 15 residues. Trimming shortened V by 2 bases and J by 2 bases, and 12 bases separated the two germline ends. Looked up from germline, CDR1 is SEHNR and CDR2 is FQNEAQ (reference sequence). The CDR3 here is CASSLTASIQETQYF. Written as DNA, the CDR3 is TGTGCCAGCAGCTTAACGGCGAGTATACAAGAGACCCAGTACTTC.

This chain joins TRBV20-1 and TRBJ2-7; D uncertain. The CDR3 has 11 residues. V was clipped by 3 bases and J by 6 bases, with 9 bases between them. CDR1 DFQATT and CDR2 SNEGSKA come from the germline V gene (reference sequence). CDR3 nucleotide sequence: TGCAGTGCTAGTACCTCGGTCGAGCAGTACGTC. Its protein is CSASTSVEQYV.

The rearrangement uses TRBV7-2 and TRBJ2-3; D ambiguous. Germline-derived CDR1 and CDR2 are SGHTA and FQGNSA. This CDR3 contains 16 residues. Trimming left V 6 bases short and J 0 bases short, with 16 bases between. The CDR3 reads CASRVDVLSSTDTQYF. CDR3 nucleotide sequence: TGTGCCAGCAGGGTTGACGTCTTATCTAGCACAGATACGCAGTATTTT.

The chain uses TRBV5-1 and TRBJ2-1; possibly TRBD2 for D (6 bases). V lost 0 bases and J 6 bases, leaving 16 bases between the germline ends. The germline CDR1 and CDR2 sequences are SGHRS and YFSETQ. The CDR3 loop spans 16 amino acids. The CDR3 region is CASSLVVGRIGNEQFF. The DNA of the CDR3 is TGCGCCAGCAGCTTGGTGGTAGGGAGGATCGGCAATGAGCAGTTCTTC.

This clonotype was detected ten times or more. The V call is TRBV10-2, the J call TRBJ1-6; 7 nucleotides agree with TRBD1. With V trimmed by 4 bases and J by 4 bases, 4 bases remained unmatched. The CDR3 runs to 15 residues. Looked up from germline, CDR1 is WSHSY and CDR2 is SAAADI. The chain's CDR3 is CASSAGGGYNSPLHF. The CDR3 coding sequence is TGCGCCAGCAGTGCAGGGGGGGGTTATAATTCACCCCTCCACTTT.

This clonotype was counted at least ten times. The chain joins TRBV7-2 to TRBJ2-4, with D unclear. The CDR3 consists of 15 residues. V was shortened by 1 base and J by 0 bases, with 7 bases between the two germline ends. CDR1 and CDR2 from the germline V gene are SGHTA and FQGNSA. The CDR3 bases are TGTGCCAGCAGCTTAGAATTACTAGCCAAAAACATTCAGTACTTC. Translating gives CASSLELLAKNIQYF.

This clonotype was counted many times. This chain uses TRBV24-1 with TRBJ2-1; TRBD1 agrees at 7 bases. The CDR3 loop spans 16 amino acids. V trimming: 4 bases; J trimming: 1 base; junction bases outside the gene matches: 6. The germline V gene encodes CDR1 KGHDR and CDR2 SFDVKD. The chain's CDR3 is CATSDQDRTSYNEQFF. Here the CDR3 DNA reads TGTGCCACCAGTGACCAGGACAGGACATCCTACAATGAGCAGTTCTTC.

The genes are TRBV25-1 and TRBJ2-3; 9 bases line up with TRBD1. The germline gives CDR1 MGHDK, CDR2 SYGVNS. CDR3 length: 14 residues. V gave up 3 bases and J gave up 7 bases; unmatched junction bases: 5. CDR3 sequence (DNA): TGTGCCAGCAGTGAGACAGGGGGTTCGAATACGCAGTATTTT. This gives the protein CASSETGGSNTQYF.

The rearrangement links TRBV2 to TRBJ1-2, with D possibly TRBD1 on 5 matching bases. The CDR3 extends over 14 amino acids. Deletions cut 7 bases from V and 4 bases from J, with 16 bases between. The V gene's germline CDR1 is SNHLY and CDR2 FYNNEI. CDR3 in amino acids: CASTPSRQTYGYTF. CDR3 coding DNA: TGTGCCAGCACCCCCTCCCGACAGACCTATGGCTACACCTTC. Complete variable domain (other parts from reference TRBV2 and TRBJ1-2): EPEVTQTPSHQVTQMGQEVILRCVPISNHLYFYWYRQILGQKVEFLVSFYNNEISEKSEIFDDQFSVERPDGSNFTLKIRSTKLEDSAMYFCASTPSRQTYGYTFGSGTRLTVV.